The rows below give T cell receptor beta chains drawn from one sample of a study of shared clonotypes between healthy human individuals. Measured with immunoSEQ multiplex PCR; TCRdb has only the in-frame clones, and not every one. The sample lists about 1 million clones, about 75% seen once, with about 1.5% in the top ten. The sample was memory CD4+ T cells sorted from blood. The receptors derive from a man between 18 and 29 years old in good health. CDR3s leave out the opening cysteine and the closing phenylalanine or tryptophan. The order of the fields is clone size, V gene, J gene, CDR3 protein. The size of a clone is reported for some rows only, either as once, few or many, or as a class for expanded clones.

NA,TRBV7-9,TRBJ2-5,ASSSEGETQY
NA,TRBV5-4,TRBJ2-5,ASSRVGGATQETQY
NA,TRBV2,TRBJ2-7,ASRVGTGPGEQY
NA,TRBV4-3,TRBJ1-5,ASSPPTDSLNQPQH
NA,TRBV5-1,TRBJ2-5,ASSLLPSQETQY
NA,TRBV5-1,TRBJ2-5,ASSPRGAGETQY
NA,TRBV9,TRBJ2-1,ASAQAAGDWMNEQF
NA,TRBV14,TRBJ2-3,ASSQGWGTADTQY
few,TRBV10-3,TRBJ2-5,AISLTGSETQY
few,TRBV19,TRBJ2-5,ATRGGETQY
NA,TRBV10-2,TRBJ2-1,ATIGRVWETYNEQF
NA,TRBV27,TRBJ2-7,ASSTGLAGARQY
few,TRBV11-2,TRBJ2-2,ASSLDSRGSRANTGELF
few,TRBV6-5,TRBJ1-1,ASRNDRGLEAF
NA,TRBV6-1,TRBJ1-2,ASRGGTALYGYT
NA,TRBV19,TRBJ1-6,ASRPGQGASPLH
NA,TRBV5-8,TRBJ2-7,ASSPSRDRPYEQY
few,TRBV30,TRBJ2-6,ACFNGANVLT
NA,TRBV28,TRBJ2-7,ASFRGPPYEQY
NA,TRBV29-1,TRBJ1-5,SVATGAPGNQPQH
NA,TRBV6-5,TRBJ1-1,ASSYESGALTEAF
NA,TRBV14,TRBJ1-1,ASSQDGRVAAF
few,TRBV7-8,TRBJ1-2,ASSFGTEYGYT
few,TRBV20-1,TRBJ1-1,SAPFGFEAF
NA,TRBV10-3,TRBJ2-7,AISGGGTPPYEQY
NA,TRBV5-4,TRBJ2-2,ASSLGLAGGNTGELF
once,TRBV4-3,TRBJ2-1,ASSRTSVSYNEQF
NA,TRBV30,TRBJ2-1,AWRKPRTSFYNEQF
few,TRBV19,TRBJ1-5,ASSSGQHSNQPQH
NA,TRBV5-6,TRBJ2-2,ASSAGTGGRPGELF
NA,TRBV6-5,TRBJ1-5,ASRDNQPQH
few,TRBV20-1,TRBJ1-1,SAKRNTEAF
NA,TRBV4-3,TRBJ1-5,ASSQEAGRLEQPQH
NA,TRBV30,TRBJ2-1,AWGDRYGTSIYNEQF
NA,TRBV6-1,TRBJ1-4,ASRDGNLEKLF
few,TRBV6-6,TRBJ1-1,ASTQLENTEAF
once,TRBV7-9,TRBJ1-3,ASSPSGSSGNTIY
NA,TRBV7-9,TRBJ2-5,ASSYPTSETQY
NA,TRBV7-2,TRBJ2-7,ASSLGLVSEQY
NA,TRBV19,TRBJ1-1,ASSIGLQGMNTEAF
few,TRBV2,TRBJ2-3,ASSDGGGRAADTQY
few,TRBV19,TRBJ1-5,ASTDIGNQPQH
NA,TRBV10-3,TRBJ1-5,AISESPPQPQH
NA,TRBV5-1,TRBJ2-1,ASSFSDASYNEQF
once,TRBV6-4,TRBJ1-5,ASSDLGGRGQPQH
NA,TRBV29-1,TRBJ1-2,STQTGLGYT
few,TRBV20-1,TRBJ1-1,SAKPDTEAF
NA,TRBV5-4,TRBJ2-1,ASTRQGNNEQF
NA,TRBV5-4,TRBJ2-5,ASSLGSVEETQY
NA,TRBV5-1,TRBJ1-4,ASSTGSEGEKLF
NA,TRBV10-1,TRBJ1-4,ASSESGVSREKLF
NA,TRBV19,TRBJ2-7,ASSMIRPRTLWVPQEQY
few,TRBV19,TRBJ2-1,ASSKEGSFRPSEQF
NA,TRBV5-1,TRBJ2-1,ASSPLAGSYNEQF
NA,TRBV7-2,TRBJ2-3,ANSPSAVAGADTQY
NA,TRBV6-1,TRBJ2-3,ASMVVGTDTQY
NA,TRBV6-6,TRBJ1-2,ASSADTFNYGYT
NA,TRBV6-5,TRBJ2-5,ASSYGRLQETQY
few,TRBV5-1,TRBJ2-7,ASSTRDRAYEQY
NA,TRBV7-5,TRBJ2-2,ARSSGELF